Below are 24 T cell receptor beta chains sequenced from a single sample in a study of shared clonotypes between healthy human individuals. Method: immunoSEQ multiplex PCR; TCRdb's copy keeps in-frame clones and lacks some. In the table there are 1 million to 1.3 million clones, around 78% of which are singletons. Material: memory CD4+ T cells from PBMCs. Subset denoted: CD45RA-negative fraction. These receptors were obtained from a man between 18 and 35 years old in good health. Some clones in this sample may be carry-over from other donors' samples.

This clone is a singleton in its sample. This chain links TRBV28 with TRBJ1-2; 7 bases are a match to TRBD1. V lost 3 bases to trimming and J lost 6 bases; unmatched junction nucleotides: 10. Germline CDR1 MDHEN, CDR2 SYDVKM. The CDR3 has 15 amino acids. Here the CDR3 DNA reads TGTGCCAGCAGTTTTTCCCCCGGGACAGCGGATGGCTACACCTTC. Translated, it gives CASSFSPGTADGYTF.

The rearrangement uses TRBV11-3 and TRBJ2-7; 8 nucleotides agree with TRBD1. This CDR3 has 14 residues. After removal of 5 bases from V and 3 bases from J, the junction contained 6 bases not matched to a gene. The germline gives CDR1 SGHNT, CDR2 YENEEA. The CDR3 is CASSKHGQGYEQYF. In nucleotides, the CDR3 is TGTGCCAGCAGCAAACACGGACAGGGCTACGAGCAGTACTTC.

The rearrangement uses TRBV7-2 and TRBJ2-3, with D possibly TRBD2 on 5 matching bases. V lost 4 bases to trimming and J lost 5 bases, with 19 bases between them. The germline V gene has CDR1 SGHTA and CDR2 FQGNSA. The CDR3 has 16 residues. Here the CDR3 DNA reads TGTGCCAGCAGCTCCAAAGGTCGGGCCCGGGGAGATACGCAGTATTTT. Protein sequence: CASSSKGRARGDTQYF.

CDR3 sequence reads: CASSEARGGEQYF. CDR3 sequence (DNA): TGTGCCAGCAGTGAAGCGCGGGGGGGCGAGCAGTACTTC. V and J are TRBV2 and TRBJ2-7; 9 positions agree with TRBD2. This CDR3 contains 13 residues. Germline CDR1 is SNHLY and CDR2 is FYNNEI. J was trimmed by 6 bases and V by 0 bases; bases with no gene match: 0.

This clone was seen a few times. The V and J genes are TRBV6-5 and TRBJ1-2; no definite D call. The CDR3 extends over 15 amino acids. In germline, CDR1 is MNHEY, CDR2 SVGAGI. V lost 5 bases and J lost 3, with 16 bases in between. As DNA, the CDR3 is TGTGCCAGCAGTCGAAATGGAGGGAGCGACTATGGCTACACCTTC. Translating it yields CASSRNGGSDYGYTF.

The CDR3, as DNA: TGTGCCAGCTCACCCCGAGGCGGTTACCAAGAGACCCAGTACTTC. Residues: CASSPRGGYQETQYF. The chain combines TRBV18 with TRBJ2-5; D unclear. CDR3 length: 15 amino acids. Looked up from germline, CDR1 is KGHSH and CDR2 is LQKENI. V was trimmed by 3 bases and J by 0 bases, leaving 11 bases between them.

This clone appeared a few times. This sequence joins TRBV5-1 and TRBJ2-1; D is perhaps TRBD2 (5 bases). V shed 4 bases and J shed 0 bases, with 14 bases lying between them. The V gene's germline CDR1 is SGHRS and CDR2 YFSETQ. The CDR3 consists of 16 residues. The CDR3 here is CASSHRTGSSYNEQFF. The CDR3, as DNA: TGCGCCAGCAGCCACCGGACGGGAAGCTCCTACAATGAGCAGTTCTTC.

The chain joins TRBV25-1 to TRBJ1-4; tentative D call: TRBD1 (5 bases). The CDR3 sequence is 12 residues long. Deletions cut 6 bases from V and 13 bases from J, with 15 bases between. Germline V gives CDR1 MGHDK, CDR2 SYGVNS. The CDR3 DNA sequence: TGTGCCAGCAGGGAGGGACCGGGACGACTGTTTTTT. This sequence encodes CASREGPGRLFF.

A word on this clone: This may stem from a read error, because a much larger clone lies one nucleotide away. This chain links TRBV18 with TRBJ1-2; perhaps TRBD1 as D (5 bases). There are 16 residues in the CDR3. In germline, CDR1 is KGHSH, CDR2 LQKENI. Written as DNA, the CDR3 is TGTGCCAGCTCACTCCGGACCCAGGGTGCCCGGGATGGCTGCACCTTC. It yields the protein CASSLRTQGARDGCTF.

This clone was seen ten or more times. The junction does not match germline at one end; this may be a read error. This rearrangement joins TRBV19 to TRBJ2-3; TRBD1 matches 10 bases. The length of the CDR3 is 18 residues. Germline lookup yields CDR1 LNHDA and CDR2 SQIVND (reference sequence). The CDR3: CASSLETGGGRSFGTQYF. In DNA form, the CDR3 reads TGTGCCAGTAGTCTAGAGACAGGGGGCGGTCGGTCATTTGGTACGCAGTATTTT.

About this clone: The same CDR3 is also encoded by other DNA sequences in this sample. The chain employs TRBV18 and TRBJ1-1; no clear D. Germline CDR1 is KGHSH and CDR2 is LQKENI. V was shortened by 1 base and J by 1 base, with 7 bases between the two germline ends. The CDR3 contains 14 residues. The CDR3 loop is CASSPLGGNTEAFF. The CDR3 DNA follows: TGTGCCAGCTCACCACTCGGCGGGAACACTGAAGCTTTCTTT.

The rearrangement links TRBV7-9 to TRBJ2-1; the D is unclear. The CDR3 is made up of 12 amino acids. V lost 8 bases and J 5 bases, leaving 10 bases between the germline ends. Per germline, CDR1 SEHNR and CDR2 FQNEAQ (reference sequence). CDR3 sequence reads: CASPNRDNEQFF. The DNA for the CDR3 is TGTGCCAGCCCAAATAGGGACAATGAGCAGTTCTTC.

This clone was seen a single time. The V call is TRBV5-5, the J call TRBJ2-7; D possibly corresponds to TRBD1 (5 bases). Germline-derived CDR1 and CDR2 are SGHKS and YYEKEE (reference sequence). This CDR3 has 12 amino acids. The V end lost 7 bases, the J end lost 2 bases, and 10 bases lay between the germline ends. CDR3 region: CASGTGPYEQYF. In DNA form, the CDR3 reads TGTGCCAGCGGAACAGGCCCCTACGAGCAGTACTTC.

The chain has TRBV7-7 and TRBJ2-5; no clear D gene. CDR1 SSHAT and CDR2 FNYEAQ come from the germline V gene (reference sequence). This CDR3 has 13 residues. V lost 4 bases and J 1 base, leaving 7 bases between the germline ends. The CDR3 spells CASSSRAQETQYF. Here the CDR3 DNA reads TGTGCCAGCAGCTCGAGAGCCCAAGAGACCCAGTACTTC.

CDR3: CSARQWNEQFF. The CDR3 DNA sequence: TGCAGTGCTAGACAGTGGAATGAGCAGTTCTTC. The chain uses TRBV20-1 and TRBJ2-1; D gene uncertain. CDR1 DFQATT and CDR2 SNEGSKA come from the germline V gene (reference sequence). Trimming took 2 bases from V and 7 from J, leaving 6 bases between them. This CDR3 is 11 amino acids long.

The chain combines TRBV2 with TRBJ2-5; tentative D call: TRBD1 (6 bases). From germline, CDR1 is SNHLY and CDR2 FYNNEI. CDR3 length: 15 amino acids. V lost 4 bases, J lost 1 base, and 13 bases lay in between. The CDR3 is CASSVITGPQETQYF. In DNA, the CDR3 is TGTGCCAGCAGTGTCATAACAGGGCCCCAAGAGACCCAGTACTTC. The complete variable domain, with remaining parts taken from reference TRBV2 and TRBJ2-5, reads EPEVTQTPSHQVTQMGQEVILRCVPISNHLYFYWYRQILGQKVEFLVSFYNNEISEKSEIFDDQFSVERPDGSNFTLKIRSTKLEDSAMYFCASSVITGPQETQYFGPGTRLLVL.

A word on this clone: Within the sample, other DNA sequences also encode this same CDR3. The rearrangement joins TRBV6-6 to TRBJ1-5, with unresolved D. This CDR3 is built from 13 residues. Germline CDR1 MNHNY, CDR2 SVGAGI (reference sequence). Trimming cost V 2 bases and J 3 bases, with 5 bases left between them. In DNA, the CDR3 is TGTGCCAGCAGTTACCAGGCCAATCAGCCCCAGCATTTT. Its translation is CASSYQANQPQHF.

The V and J genes are TRBV9 and TRBJ2-7; D perhaps matches TRBD1 (5 bases). The V gene's germline CDR1 is SGDLS and CDR2 YYNGEE. The CDR3 has 15 amino acids. Trimming removed 0 bases from V and 2 bases from J, with 12 bases in between. The CDR3, as DNA: TGTGCCAGCAGCGTAGAGGGGTTCCCCCCCTACGAGCAGTACTTC. Its translation is CASSVEGFPPYEQYF.

V gene TRBV28 combines with J gene TRBJ1-2; D is possibly TRBD1 (5 bases). The germline V gene encodes CDR1 MDHEN and CDR2 SYDVKM. The CDR3 covers 12 residues. Trimming took off 5 bases at V and 5 bases at J, with 9 bases between the two ends. The CDR3 here is CASSVGEYGYTF. As DNA, the CDR3 is TGTGCCAGCAGTGTGGGGGAATATGGCTACACCTTC.

In its sample, this clone was seen many times. The chain links TRBV7-9 to TRBJ1-1; D remains unclear. The V end lost 5 bases, the J end lost 4 bases, and 14 bases lay between the germline ends. Looked up from germline, CDR1 is SEHNR and CDR2 is FQNEAQ (reference sequence). CDR3 length: 14 residues. As DNA, the CDR3 is TGTGCCAGCAGCCCGGCCCATAGGGCCACTGAAGCTTTCTTT. It encodes CASSPAHRATEAFF.

Notes on this clone: The identical CDR3 is also encoded by other nucleotide sequences in the sample. V and J are TRBV5-1 and TRBJ2-3, with TRBD2 identical over 14 bases. The CDR3 has 17 residues. With V trimmed by 0 bases and J by 4 bases, 4 bases remained unmatched. Germline CDR1 is SGHRS and CDR2 is YFSETQ. CDR3 in DNA: TGCGCCAGCAGCTTGGGACTAGCGGGAGGGCCATCAGATACGCAGTATTTT. Protein sequence: CASSLGLAGGPSDTQYF.

V and J are TRBV4-2 and TRBJ1-4; 9 bases line up with TRBD1. The CDR3 has 16 amino acids. Per the germline V gene, CDR1 is LGHNA and CDR2 is YNFKEQ. V dropped 1 base and J dropped 8; count of bases not matched to a gene: 8. In nucleotides, the CDR3 is TGTGCCAGCAGCCAAGGGCTGGACAGGGGAAGAGAAAAACTGTTTTTT. This gives the protein CASSQGLDRGREKLFF.

Comments on this clone: Other DNA sequences in the sample encode the same CDR3. V is TRBV5-1 and J is TRBJ2-5, with D maybe TRBD1 (5 bases). The CDR3 spans 13 residues. The germline gives CDR1 SGHRS, CDR2 YFSETQ. The V and J ends lost 0 bases and 4 bases respectively, with 7 bases between them. The CDR3 loop reads CASSLEGSETQYF. In DNA, the CDR3 is TGCGCCAGCAGCTTGGAGGGGTCAGAGACCCAGTACTTC.

In DNA form, the CDR3 reads TGCGCCAGCAGTGGGACAGGGGGCATGGTCGAGCAGTACTTC. It translates to CASSGTGGMVEQYF. The V gene is TRBV10-1, the J gene TRBJ2-7; 11 bases match TRBD1. CDR1 is WNHNN and CDR2 is SYGVQD in the germline V gene (reference sequence). This CDR3 is 14 amino acids long. The ends lost 4 bases at V and 6 bases at J; junction bases unmatched: 5.